The present T cell receptor beta chain was sequenced within a study of monozygotic twins with inflammatory bowel disease. Study-wide findings and caveats: Any single strong signal or clonotype tied to IBD lacked support.

To note about this clonotype: Its specificity is not known.

TCRdb re-called the 5' RACE reads and catalogs CDR3 proteins one per entry, DNA excluded. This sample's clone table lists approximately 100,000 distinct CDR3 sequences. Per the germline V gene, CDR1 is MDHEN and CDR2 is SYDVKM. The CDR3 covers 12 residues. The authors isolated total RNA from whole blood without sorting T cells. This chain links TRBV28 with TRBJ1-1; with no DNA, the TCRdb D assignment of TRBD1 cannot be verified. Sample: blood. This receptor was obtained from a human donor with ulcerative colitis or Crohn's disease, or a healthy co-twin of an affected twin (not recorded which). CDR3 region: CASNTGPQQAFF.